These T cell receptor beta chains were read from a single sample in a study of post-analysis software for immune sequencing data. TCRdb re-derived calls from the PCR reads in MiXCR, one entry per CDR3 protein. The sample has 380,000 or so distinct CDR3 sequences, around 33% seen once. Sequenced material: blood. These receptors originate from a girl aged 5-17 years with multiple sclerosis. CDR3s include the opening cysteine and the closing phenylalanine or tryptophan. The order of the fields is J gene, D gene, clone size, V gene, CDR3 DNA, CDR3 protein. D genes are given only for firm matches. Only part of the rows carry a size: once, few, many, or a class if the clone is expanded.

TRBJ1-2 | TRBD1 | few | TRBV12-3/TRBV12-4 | TGTGCCAGCAGTTTCGGTGACAGGGCGCCCTATGGCTACACCTTC | CASSFGDRAPYGYTF
TRBJ2-7 | TRBD2 | - | TRBV11-2 | TGTGCCAGCAGCTCCGAGAGGGGCCGGGGACTAGCGGGGGGTTCCTACGAGCAGTACTTC | CASSSERGRGLAGGSYEQYF
TRBJ2-5 | TRBD1 | - | TRBV6-5 | TGTGCCAGCAGTTGGGATCCGGGACAGAAAGAGACCCAGTACTTC | CASSWDPGQKETQYF
TRBJ1-2 | - | - | TRBV27 | TGTGCCAGCAGGGCCATCGACACGGTGAATGGCTACACCTTC | CASRAIDTVNGYTF
TRBJ2-6 | - | few | TRBV2 | TGTGCCAGCAGTGAATTGTTAATCTTGGACTCTGGGGCCAACGTCCTGACTTTC | CASSELLILDSGANVLTF
TRBJ2-3 | TRBD1 | - | TRBV5-6 | TGTGCCAGCAGCACGCCGGGACAGGGGAAGGATACGCAGTATTTT | CASSTPGQGKDTQYF
TRBJ2-3 | - | - | TRBV30 | TGTGCCTGGAGTTCTACTCCAGATACGCAGTATTTT | CAWSSTPDTQYF
TRBJ2-7 | TRBD1 | - | TRBV7-9 | TGTGCCAGCAGCTCCGAGACAGGGATCCAGTACTTC | CASSSETGIQYF
TRBJ2-1 | TRBD1 | - | TRBV7-9 | TGTGCCAGCAGCTTAGCGAGGCCGGGACAGGGAATTATCAATGAGCAGTTCTTC | CASSLARPGQGIINEQFF
TRBJ2-3 | - | few | TRBV7-9 | TGTGCCAGCAGCCTCCGAGGCACTAGCACAGATACGCAGTATTTT | CASSLRGTSTDTQYF
TRBJ1-1 | - | - | TRBV11-3 | TGTGCCAGCAGCTTAACCGGGGCCACTGAAGCTTTCTTT | CASSLTGATEAFF
TRBJ2-7 | - | many | TRBV7-9 | TGTGCCAGCAGCCCCCAGGGAGTGACCTACGAGCAGTACTTC | CASSPQGVTYEQYF
TRBJ2-3 | TRBD2 | - | TRBV6-6 | TGTGCCAGCAGTGTTAGCGGGGGGGCAGTGAATACGCAGTATTTT | CASSVSGGAVNTQYF
TRBJ2-2 | - | once | TRBV7-8 | TGTGCCAGCAGCTTAGAGGGTTACACCGGGGAGCTGTTTTTT | CASSLEGYTGELFF
TRBJ2-7 | TRBD1 | once | TRBV7-9 | TGTGCCAGCAGCTTAGCCGCCAGGGGGCGCGTTCTAGGCCACGAGCAGTACTTC | CASSLAARGRVLGHEQYF
TRBJ1-2 | TRBD1 | once | TRBV20-1 | TGCAGTGCTAGAGATGGAAGACAGGGGGCGGTGGATGGCTACACCTTC | CSARDGRQGAVDGYTF
TRBJ2-7 | - | once | TRBV20-1 | TGCAGTGCCCTAGCGCACTCCTACAATGAGCAGTACTTC | CSALAHSYNEQYF
TRBJ2-1 | - | - | TRBV12-3/TRBV12-4 | TGTGCCAGCAGTCGCAAGTGGGTCGTGGAGTTCTTC | CASSRKWVVEFF
TRBJ1-2 | TRBD1 | once | TRBV2 | TGTGCCAGCAGTGGACAGGGAAGGGACTATGGCTACACCTTC | CASSGQGRDYGYTF
TRBJ2-5 | - | few | TRBV7-2 | TGTGCCAGCAGCTTAGGGTGGCCCGCAGAGACCCAGTACTTC | CASSLGWPAETQYF
TRBJ1-5 | - | - | TRBV12-3/TRBV12-4 | TGTGCCAGCAGTTGGGGGGCAGGAGATAATCAGCCCCAGCATTTT | CASSWGAGDNQPQHF
TRBJ2-7 | - | - | TRBV28 | TGTGCCAGCAGCTCCGGAAGATACGAGCAGTACTTC | CASSSGRYEQYF
TRBJ2-5 | - | once | TRBV20-1 | TGCAGTGCTAGGGCGGGCGGGGAACTCCAAGAGACCCAGTACTTC | CSARAGGELQETQYF
TRBJ1-2 | - | - | TRBV13 | TGTGCCAGCAAATCGGGGTACGAATATGGCTACACCTTC | CASKSGYEYGYTF
TRBJ2-7 | - | few | TRBV7-2 | TGTGCCAGCAGTCCCCCTCACCCCGTCGAGCAGTACTTC | CASSPPHPVEQYF
TRBJ2-7 | - | few | TRBV7-9 | TGTGCCAGCAGCTTCCTAGGAGGACGGACCTCCTACGAGCAGTACTTC | CASSFLGGRTSYEQYF
TRBJ2-1 | TRBD2 | - | TRBV10-2 | TGCGCCAGCAGTGAGACTAGCGGGGTCTGGGATGAGCAGTTCTTC | CASSETSGVWDEQFF
TRBJ1-5 | - | once | TRBV7-9 | TGTGCCAGCAGCTTATCGGGGTGCTATAGCAATCAGCCCCAGCATTTT | CASSLSGCYSNQPQHF
TRBJ2-1 | - | - | TRBV7-8 | TGTGCCAGCAGCTTAGCGAGGCCAGCGCGGTCCTACAATGAGCAGTTCTTC | CASSLARPARSYNEQFF
TRBJ2-1 | TRBD2 | few | TRBV9 | TGTGCCAGCAGCGCCGGCGGGGGGGCCTACAATGAGCAGTTCTTC | CASSAGGGAYNEQFF
TRBJ2-1 | TRBD2 | - | TRBV12-3/TRBV12-4 | TGTGCCAGCAGTCCCCCGGGGGAGGGAAATGAGCAGTTCTTC | CASSPPGEGNEQFF
TRBJ2-5 | - | few | TRBV5-1 | TGCGCCAGCAGCCACGAAGGAGGGGAGACCCAGTACTTC | CASSHEGGETQYF
TRBJ1-5 | - | - | TRBV27 | TGTGCCAGCAGGGATGTCTCTGGGGGGACGGGGCAGCCCCAGCATTTT | CASRDVSGGTGQPQHF
TRBJ1-5 | - | once | TRBV12-3/TRBV12-4 | TGTGCCAGCAGTTATTGGGGGCAGAATCAGCCCCAGCATTTT | CASSYWGQNQPQHF
TRBJ2-7 | TRBD2 | - | TRBV28 | TGTGCCAGCAGTGCTCGACTAGCGGGGGTCTCCTACGAGCAGTACTTC | CASSARLAGVSYEQYF
TRBJ2-1 | - | few | TRBV24-1 | TGTGCCACCAGTACTAACAATGAGCAGTTCTTC | CATSTNNEQFF
TRBJ2-7 | TRBD1 | many | TRBV10-3 | TGTGCCATCAGTTCCCTAGGGGGCTATTACGAGCAGTACTTC | CAISSLGGYYEQYF
TRBJ2-5 | TRBD2 | - | TRBV29-1 | TGCAGCGTTGAGCTAGCGGGGGGCGGGGAGACCCAGTACTTC | CSVELAGGGETQYF
TRBJ1-1 | TRBD1 | once | TRBV4-2 | TGTGCCAGCAGCCAAGATCCGGGACAGATGAACACTGAAGCTTTCTTT | CASSQDPGQMNTEAFF
TRBJ2-7 | - | - | TRBV13 | TGTGCCAGCAGCTTAGGCGAGAGTAACGATTACGAGCAGTACTTC | CASSLGESNDYEQYF
TRBJ2-3 | TRBD2 | few | TRBV20-1 | TGCAGTGCTAGAAAACTAGCGGGGCGTGCGGATACGCAGTATTTT | CSARKLAGRADTQYF
TRBJ2-5 | - | few | TRBV4-1 | TGCGCCAGCAGCCTCCGTTTTCGGTACCAAGAGACCCAGTACTTC | CASSLRFRYQETQYF
TRBJ2-7 | TRBD1 | few | TRBV10-3 | TGTGCCATCAGTCCACAGGGGGGCTCCTACGAGCAGTACTTC | CAISPQGGSYEQYF
TRBJ1-2 | TRBD1 | - | TRBV6-1 | TGTGCCAGCACTCCACGGACAGGGAGTGGCTATGGCTACACCTTC | CASTPRTGSGYGYTF
TRBJ2-5 | - | - | TRBV3-1 | TGTGCCAGCAGTCCTGGGACTGATCGCGGGGTGTACTTC | CASSPGTDRGVYF
TRBJ1-5 | - | - | TRBV4-1 | TGCGCCAGCAGCCAAGAAGCCTCGGACAGACTCTTCAATCAGCCCCAGCATTTT | CASSQEASDRLFNQPQHF
TRBJ2-1 | - | - | TRBV5-1 | TGCGCCAGCAGCTCCGGCGGCAGGGTTGGTCGGGGAACGTCCTACAATGAGCAGTTCTTC | CASSSGGRVGRGTSYNEQFF
TRBJ2-7 | TRBD2 | - | TRBV20-1 | TGCAGTGCCCCCTCCGGCGGGGGGCTCGGCTACGAGCAGTACTTC | CSAPSGGGLGYEQYF
TRBJ1-5 | - | few | TRBV29-1 | TGCAGCGCCGGGGGGGGCAATCAGCCCCAGCATTTT | CSAGGGNQPQHF
TRBJ2-5 | - | - | TRBV25-1 | TGTGCCAGCAGTGAATTCAGGGGAATCCAAGAGACCCAGTACTTC | CASSEFRGIQETQYF
TRBJ1-2 | TRBD1 | - | TRBV9 | TGTGCCAGCAGCGCAAAGGGGACAGGGAACTATGGCTACACCTTC | CASSAKGTGNYGYTF
TRBJ1-3 | - | - | TRBV25-1 | TGTGCCAGCAGTGACCCCCCCCGGGGGGGCGGTGGAAACACCATATATTTT | CASSDPPRGGGGNTIYF
TRBJ2-3 | - | - | TRBV12-3/TRBV12-4 | TGTGCCAGCAGAGCAGGAGATGCGCAGTATTTT | CASRAGDAQYF